A single sample is the source of the 12 T cell receptor beta chains below, sequenced in a study of human T cells and chemical hapten exposure. TCRdb re-called the RACE reads with MiXCR, one entry per CDR3 protein. Here the sample spans about 37,000 distinct CDR3 sequences, over 5.5% being singletons. Time point: patch test 1, 2 weeks after DPC sensitization. The treatment is: therapeutic diphenylcyclopropenone sensitization with weekly scalp DPC. Extraction of total RNA was performed on unfractionated whole blood. Sequencing was performed on whole blood, taken in connection with sensitization to the hapten diphenylcyclopropenone (DPC). All receptors derive from a woman in her 30s with alopecia areata. Some clones in this sample may be carry-over from other donors' samples.

The chain has TRBV30 and TRBJ2-6; D unresolved. CDR1 is GTSNPN and CDR2 is SVGIG in the germline V gene (reference sequence). V dropped 0 bases and J dropped 2 bases, with 8 bases sitting between them. The CDR3 has 15 residues. DNA of the CDR3: TGTGCCTGGAGTGTACGGGCCCCTGGGGCCAACGTCCTGACTTTC. The encoded protein is CAWSVRAPGANVLTF.

The J gene is TRBJ2-7, the V gene TRBV6-2 or TRBV6-3; either TRBD1 or TRBD2 may fit D (5 bases each). CDR1 is MNHEY and CDR2 is SVGEGT in the germline V gene. Trimming shortened V by 11 bases and J by 5 bases, and 19 bases separated the two germline ends. This CDR3 region has 13 residues. The chain's CDR3 is CAVTKQEVDEQYF. CDR3 coding DNA: TGTGCCGTAACCAAACAGGAGGTGGACGAGCAGTACTTC.

The sample holds many counts of this clonotype. V gene TRBV12-3 or TRBV12-4 combines with J gene TRBJ2-7; the D gene is possibly TRBD2 (5 bases). The CDR3 is 13 amino acids. The V gene lost 4 bases and the J gene lost 4 bases, with 11 bases spanning the gap. CDR3 nucleotide sequence: TGTGCCAGCAGTTACGGGGTTGTATACGAGCAGTACTTC. Translated: CASSYGVVYEQYF.

This clonotype has more than one count but fewer than ten. The chain combines TRBV6-5 with TRBJ1-5; a possible D gene is TRBD1 (5 bases). Germline CDR1 and CDR2: MNHEY and SVGAGI. The CDR3 contains 15 residues. Trimming removed 0 bases from V and 7 bases from J, with 13 bases in between. The CDR3 DNA is TGTGCCAGCAGTTACTCGATTGGGGGACGCCAGCCCCAGCATTTT. It encodes CASSYSIGGRQPQHF.

The rearrangement uses TRBV6-2 or TRBV6-3 and TRBJ1-6; 7 nucleotides align to TRBD1. J gave up 5 bases and V 4 bases, and 11 bases lay outside the gene matches. Germline V gene sequence: CDR1 MNHEY, CDR2 SVGEGT. There are 17 residues in the CDR3. CDR3 sequence: CASSSLPSGTDNSPLHF. The CDR3 nucleotides are TGTGCCAGCAGTTCACTCCCCTCCGGGACAGATAATTCACCCCTCCACTTT.

The chain joins TRBV6-5 to TRBJ1-2; tentatively, D is TRBD1 (6 bases). The CDR3 has 13 residues. Germline V CDR1 and CDR2: MNHEY, SVGAGI. V lost 2 bases to trimming and J lost 5 bases, with 9 bases between them. CDR3 DNA: TGTGCCAGCAGTTACGGGGGGGCTTATGGCTACACCTTC. As protein: CASSYGGAYGYTF.

In this sample, this clonotype turned up a few times. The chain couples TRBV20-1 to TRBJ2-4; possibly TRBD1 or TRBD2 for D (5 bases each). Between the trimmed V and J ends, which lost 5 bases and 5 bases, there was a span of 13 bases. This CDR3 contains 13 residues. The germline V gene has CDR1 DFQATT and CDR2 SNEGSKA (reference sequence). CDR3 sequence: CSAVDKEENIQYF. DNA for the CDR3: TGCAGTGCTGTGGACAAGGAGGAAAACATTCAGTACTTC.

This clonotype was recorded once. The chain has TRBV7-2 and TRBJ2-3; unclear D gene. The CDR3 has 12 amino acids. The ends were cut back, 5 bases at V and 3 bases at J, with 6 bases in the middle. The V gene's germline CDR1 is SGHTA and CDR2 FQGNSA. CDR3 nucleotide sequence: TGTGCCAGCAGCACGTTTACAGATACGCAGTATTTT. Translation gives CASSTFTDTQYF.

A few counts support this clonotype. The chain recombines TRBV12-3 or TRBV12-4 with TRBJ1-2; D call uncertain. This CDR3 contains 14 residues. Trimming pared 2 bases from V and 2 bases from J, leaving 9 bases between. CDR3 region: CASSLPGKNYGYTF. CDR3 coding DNA: TGTGCCAGCAGTTTACCCGGCAAAAACTATGGCTACACCTTC.

The rearrangement joins TRBV4-3 to TRBJ1-4, with unresolved D. Trimming took off 2 bases at V and 7 bases at J, with 17 bases between the two ends. The V gene's germline CDR1 is LGHNA and CDR2 YSLEER. The CDR3 length is 16 residues. CDR3 in amino acids: CASSQSRFPEGEKLFF. In DNA, the CDR3 is TGCGCCAGCAGCCAATCTCGGTTCCCCGAGGGTGAAAAACTGTTTTTT.

The table lists this clonotype with a few counts. The chain combines TRBV24-1 with TRBJ2-1; D is ambiguous. V shed 4 bases and J shed 7 bases, with 10 bases lying between them. The CDR3 runs to 13 residues. Germline V gene lookup returns CDR1 KGHDR and CDR2 SFDVKD. The CDR3 sequence: CATSDGPRNEQFF. CDR3 nucleotide sequence: TGTGCCACCAGTGACGGACCTAGAAATGAGCAGTTCTTC.

This clonotype was counted only a few times. This chain connects TRBV19 to TRBJ2-2; no firm D call. The CDR3 contains 14 residues. The germline gives CDR1 LNHDA, CDR2 SQIVND (reference sequence). V was pared by 5 bases and J by 7 bases, with 14 bases between. The CDR3 DNA reads as TGTGCCAGTAGTGCGTCCCGTGGATACGGGGAGCTGTTTTTT. Translating it yields CASSASRGYGELFF.